The entry below describes one TCR beta chain. The antigen remains undetermined. Produced via immunoSEQ multiplex PCR; TCRdb's table is partial and in-frame only. This table has under 70,000 clones, roughly 85% appearing once. Blood draws occurred at baseline, cycle 4 day 1, and cycle 7 day 1. Germline V gene sequence: CDR1 MNHEY, CDR2 SMNVEV (reference sequence). There are 15 residues in the CDR3. V lost 8 bases and J lost 3; bases outside the gene matches: 9. This sample stems from a study of OX40 agonist ivuxolimab in advanced cancers. Overall study results and limits: More expanded clones were found, on average, in CD8+ than in CD4+ T cells. CD4+ and CD8+ blood T cells expanded clonally by week 6 at 0.1 to 3.0 mg/kg. Low clonal expansion, among the lowest seen, marked partial responders at 0.1-3.0 mg/kg.

Sequenced material: CD4+ or CD8+ T cells sorted from blood, taken in a trial of the OX40 agonist ivuxolimab. This chain connects TRBV27 to TRBJ2-2; 7 bases fit TRBD2. This TCR came from an adult with an advanced solid tumor such as melanoma, head and neck, liver or kidney cancer. Here the CDR3 reads CASRRGLADTGELFF. As DNA, the CDR3 is TGTGCCAGCCGACGTGGGCTAGCGGACACCGGGGAGCTGTTTTTT.